The sequence of this TCR beta chain was determined in a study of metastatic and nonmetastatic thyroid tumors. Study as a whole: The comparison covered peripheral blood and tumor or nodule tissue in malignant and benign thyroid patients.

Study outcomes and limitations: Across blood and tumor, TCR beta diversity in malignant thyroid tumors was reportedly significantly higher than in benign nodules.

As originally analysed: Researchers built a distant-metastasis classifier for papillary thyroid cancer that drew on CDR3 differences across clinicopathological groups. TCRdb redid the clone calls on the PCR reads using MiXCR. These V and J calls rely on TCRdb rather than the paper's analysis. The sample has over 15,000 clones, about 28% seen once. Thyroid surgery was performed in patients who had received no treatment beforehand. On this clone: What it binds is not known.

The CDR3 is 16 amino acids. Germline trimming cut 0 bases from V and 9 bases from J; bases unmatched to any gene: 14. Germline lookup yields CDR1 SNHLY and CDR2 FYNNEI. Sequencing was carried out using blood. The chain uses TRBV2 and TRBJ2-7, with TRBD2 matching over 7 bases. This TCR was recovered from a female donor with papillary thyroid cancer or a benign thyroid nodule (not recorded which). Some clones in this sample may be carry-over from other donors' samples. The CDR3 region has the DNA TGTGCCAGCAGTGAAGCGCGGGCTAGCGGCAGTTCTGTGCAGTACTTC. As protein: CASSEARASGSSVQYF.